The source of this T cell receptor (beta chain) is a study of T cell responses to AZD1222 COVID-19 vaccine. Clones were read by immunoSEQ multiplex PCR, and TCRdb kept only the in-frame ones, dropping some. This sample has roughly 72,000 clones, with around 88% found just once. The length of the CDR3 is 13 residues. Trimming removed 3 bases at V and 1 base at J, with 6 bases between. The count of this clone is one. Sequencing used peripheral blood, obtained 28 days after the second dose of the MenACWY control vaccine. This TCR was recovered from an adult who received the MenACWY meningococcal vaccine as a control. The chain is built from TRBV12-3 or TRBV12-4 and TRBJ2-5, with unresolved D. This CDR3 reads CASSLNSQETQYF. The CDR3 nucleotides read TGTGCCAGCAGTTTGAACAGCCAAGAGACCCAGTACTTC.